The next 8 T cell receptor beta chains were all read from a single sample in a study of CD8 T cells in ankylosing spondylitis. MiXCR was run by TCRdb on the 5' RACE reads, yielding one entry per CDR3 protein. The table has 240,000 or so distinct CDR3 sequences, about 10% seen once; the top ten hold roughly 6.8%. The specimen sequenced was blood, either unsorted or a sorted T cell fraction (not recorded which). The source is a male donor with ankylosing spondylitis or in good health (not recorded which).

This clonotype was counted ten times or more. This chain uses TRBV6-5 with TRBJ2-6; D is unclear. The CDR3 spans 12 residues. Trimming shortened V by 3 bases and J by 10 bases, and 7 bases separated the two germline ends. Germline V CDR1 and CDR2: MNHEY, SVGAGI. CDR3: CASSYNFNVLTF. CDR3 nucleotide sequence: TGTGCCAGCAGTTATAATTTTAACGTCCTGACTTTC.

This clonotype was counted ten times or more. V gene TRBV20-1 combines with J gene TRBJ2-1; D is undetermined. This CDR3 spans 14 amino acids. CDR1 is DFQATT, CDR2 SNEGSKA, per germline (reference sequence). Trimming cost V 3 bases and J 4 bases, with 13 bases left between them. The CDR3 is CSASLAGAYNEQFF. DNA of the CDR3: TGCAGTGCTAGTTTGGCAGGAGCTTACAATGAGCAGTTCTTC.

This clonotype showed up many times. The chain uses TRBV27 and TRBJ2-3; D call uncertain. Deletions cut 8 bases from V and 1 base from J, with 13 bases between. Looked up from germline, CDR1 is MNHEY and CDR2 is SMNVEV (reference sequence). The CDR3 has 14 amino acids. CDR3 amino acids: CASRTGSGTDTQYF. The CDR3 DNA sequence: TGTGCCAGCCGAACCGGGTCGGGCACAGATACGCAGTATTTT.

This clonotype was detected only a few times. V is TRBV9 and J is TRBJ1-2; 7 nucleotides line up with TRBD1. The CDR3 has 18 amino acids. The germline gives CDR1 SGDLS, CDR2 YYNGEE. V trimming: 3 bases; J trimming: 0 bases; junction bases outside the gene matches: 14. DNA for the CDR3: TGTGCCAGCAGCGAGCCCCAGGGGGGCGGCTCCTCTAACTATGGCTACACCTTC. It is translated as CASSEPQGGGSSNYGYTF.

This clonotype was seen ten or more times. The chain combines TRBV5-5 with TRBJ2-1; 10 bases fit TRBD2. The CDR3 has 15 residues. From germline, CDR1 is SGHKS and CDR2 YYEKEE (reference sequence). Unmatched junction bases numbered 11, after V lost 4 bases and J lost 10 bases. The CDR3 sequence is CASSLRLAGVLEQFF. The CDR3 DNA sequence: TGTGCCAGCAGCCTAAGACTAGCGGGTGTATTGGAGCAGTTCTTC.

This clonotype came up many times. The V call is TRBV20-1, the J call TRBJ2-5; 8 bases line up with TRBD2. CDR3 size: 14 residues. Unmatched junction bases numbered 8, after V lost 5 bases and J lost 3 bases. Germline V CDR1 and CDR2: DFQATT, SNEGSKA (reference sequence). CDR3 sequence: CSARSGGVKETQYF. The CDR3 coding sequence is TGCAGTGCTCGGAGCGGGGGCGTTAAAGAGACCCAGTACTTC.

This clonotype has at least ten counts. The gene calls are TRBV28 and TRBJ2-7; 9 bases are shared with TRBD1. Per germline, CDR1 MDHEN and CDR2 SYDVKM. V lost 7 bases and J lost 4; bases outside the gene matches: 8. The CDR3 has 14 amino acids. The CDR3 DNA follows: TGTGCCAGCAAGACCGGGACAGGGCTTTACGAGCAGTACTTC. Translated: CASKTGTGLYEQYF.

This clonotype was found a few times. The gene calls are TRBV28 and TRBJ2-7; 8 bases fit TRBD1. With 8 bases clipped from V and 5 bases from J, the junction kept 11 bases outside the gene matches. The CDR3 loop spans 14 amino acids. Germline V gene data show CDR1 as MDHEN and CDR2 as SYDVKM. CDR3 sequence reads: CASAIWTGKDEQYF. The CDR3 DNA reads TGTGCCAGCGCGATTTGGACAGGGAAAGACGAGCAGTACTTC.